This T cell receptor beta chain was found in a study of graft-versus-host responses after intestinal transplantation. Study-level background: The transplants performed in recipients were multivisceral, liver-intestinal, or isolated intestinal. All of the recipients had induction that used anti-thymocyte globulin, then tacrolimus and steroids for three to four years.

Details on this clone: Its antigen is unknown.

Assay: immunoSEQ multiplex PCR; the TCRdb copy retains only in-frame clones and omits some. This sample has under 130,000 clones, with approximately 93% found just once. Deletions cut 6 bases from V and 8 bases from J, with 13 bases between. The CDR3 runs to 13 residues. Germline V gives CDR1 SEHNR, CDR2 FQNEAQ (reference sequence). Sequencing used unstimulated CD8+ T cells sorted from spleen or lymph node cells, obtained before intestinal transplant. The receptor's source is a human donor who received an intestinal transplant. The chain links TRBV7-9 to TRBJ1-4; D is ambiguous. CDR3 DNA: TGTGCCAGCAGGGCAGCCCATCAGGAAAAACTGTTTTTT. Its protein product is CASRAAHQEKLFF.